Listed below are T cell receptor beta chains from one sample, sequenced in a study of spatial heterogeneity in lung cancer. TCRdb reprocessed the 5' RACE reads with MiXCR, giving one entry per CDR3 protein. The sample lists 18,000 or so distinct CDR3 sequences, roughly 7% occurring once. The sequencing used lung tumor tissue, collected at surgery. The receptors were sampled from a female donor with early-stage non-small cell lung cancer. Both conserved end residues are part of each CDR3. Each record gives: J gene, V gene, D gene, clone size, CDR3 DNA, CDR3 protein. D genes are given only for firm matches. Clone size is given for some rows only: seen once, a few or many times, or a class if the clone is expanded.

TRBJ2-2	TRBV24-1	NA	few	TGTGCCACCAGCCCACGGGCTCCGGTGAAAGCCGGCGGGGAGCTGTTTTTT	CATSPRAPVKAGGELFF
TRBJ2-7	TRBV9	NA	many	TGTGCCAGCAGCCCGAATCTTGCTTCCTACGAGCAGTACTTC	CASSPNLASYEQYF
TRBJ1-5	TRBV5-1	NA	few	TGCGCCAGCAGCTTGACTGGATATAGCAATCAGCCCCAGCATTTT	CASSLTGYSNQPQHF
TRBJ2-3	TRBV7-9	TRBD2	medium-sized	TGTGCCAGCAGCTTGCTAGCGGGGGGCACAGATACGCAGTATTTT	CASSLLAGGTDTQYF
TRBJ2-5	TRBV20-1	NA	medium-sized	TGCAGTGCTTTCGAGGACTTCCTCCAAGAGACCCAGTACTTC	CSAFEDFLQETQYF
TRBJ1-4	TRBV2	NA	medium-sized	TGTGCCAGCAGGCCGGGAGTTAATGAAAAACTGTTTTTT	CASRPGVNEKLFF
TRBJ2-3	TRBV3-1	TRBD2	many	TGTGCCAGCAGCCCGGTCGTTAGCGGGGGAAATACGCAGTATTTT	CASSPVVSGGNTQYF
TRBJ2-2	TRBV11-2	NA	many	TGTGCCAGCAGCTTACGGGGGTGGAACACCGGGGAGCTGTTTTTT	CASSLRGWNTGELFF
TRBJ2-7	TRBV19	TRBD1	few	TGTGCCAGTAGTATTGGACAGGGGGGCTACGAGCAGTACTTC	CASSIGQGGYEQYF
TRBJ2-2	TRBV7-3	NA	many	TGTGCCAGCAGCTTCGGGGCCTCGGCCGGGGAGCTGTTTTTT	CASSFGASAGELFF
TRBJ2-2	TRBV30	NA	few	TGTGCCTGGAGAGAGATAGGCACCGGGGAGCTGTTTTTT	CAWREIGTGELFF
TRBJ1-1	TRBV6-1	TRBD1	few	TGTGCCAGCAGTGAAAGGGACAGGGGGAACACTGAAGCTTTCTTT	CASSERDRGNTEAFF
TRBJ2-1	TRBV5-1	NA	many	TGCGCCAGCAGCCCGAGGTGGGTGGGCTATCTCTCCTACAATGAGCAGTTCTTC	CASSPRWVGYLSYNEQFF
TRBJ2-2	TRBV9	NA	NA	TGTGCCAGCAGCGTAGGTAGGACCTACACCGGGGAGCTGTTTTTT	CASSVGRTYTGELFF
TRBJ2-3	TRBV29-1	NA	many	TGCAGCGTTGAAATACCTAGCACAGATACGCAGTATTTT	CSVEIPSTDTQYF
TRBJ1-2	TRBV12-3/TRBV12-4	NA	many	TGTGCCAGCACCCTAAGGCTAAATAGTCTTGGCTACACCTTC	CASTLRLNSLGYTF
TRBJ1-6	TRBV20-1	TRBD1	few	TGCAGTGCTACCACAGGGGATTCACCCCTCCACTTT	CSATTGDSPLHF
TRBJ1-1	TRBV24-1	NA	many	TGTGCCACCAGCCCATCGGGCAGATACACTGAAGCTTTCTTT	CATSPSGRYTEAFF